The 20 T cell receptor beta chains below all came from one sample that was sequenced in a study of liver allograft versus peripheral blood T cells. For the study at large: Comparisons were made between T cell receptor repertoires found in transplanted livers and those circulating in recipients' peripheral blood.

TCRdb independently ran MiXCR on the reads; one entry per CDR3 protein. The sample yields approximately 16,000 distinct CDR3 sequences, around 23% seen once. Receptors were obtained from a human patient who had a liver transplant. Certain T cells may be donor cells from the graft.

This chain uses TRBV27 with TRBJ1-5; D might be TRBD1 (5 bases). Germline lookup yields CDR1 MNHEY and CDR2 SMNVEV (reference sequence). This CDR3 has 15 amino acids. V was cut by 3 bases and J by 0 bases, with 9 bases left in between. In DNA form, the CDR3 reads TGTGCCAGCAGTTTGGTGGGGGGTAGCAATCAGCCCCAGCATTTT. Translation gives CASSLVGGSNQPQHF.

DNA for the CDR3: TGCAGTGCGCGGGACCCCCACGGGAAGCAGTACTTC. This sequence encodes CSARDPHGKQYF. The chain is built from TRBV20-1 and TRBJ2-7; D might be TRBD2 (6 bases). This CDR3 comprises 12 residues. Trimming took off 6 bases at V and 8 bases at J, with 17 bases between the two ends. The V gene's germline CDR1 is DFQATT and CDR2 SNEGSKA (reference sequence).

This clonotype qualifies as medium-sized. This chain connects TRBV16 to TRBJ2-7, with D possibly TRBD1 on 6 matching bases. The germline CDR1 and CDR2 sequences are KGHSY and FQNENV. This CDR3 region has 16 residues. The V end lost 3 bases, the J end lost 1 base, and 16 bases lay between the germline ends. CDR3 nucleotides: TGTGCCAGCAGCCAGTCCAGACAGGAACTATCCTACGAGCAGTACTTC. Translating it yields CASSQSRQELSYEQYF.

V is TRBV15 and J is TRBJ2-2, with TRBD2 as a possible D gene (6 bases). V lost 1 base and J 3 bases, leaving 12 bases between the germline ends. This CDR3 has 16 amino acids. Germline V gives CDR1 LNHNV, CDR2 YYDKDF (reference sequence). CDR3 in amino acids: CATSRALSGDTGELFF. CDR3 DNA: TGTGCCACCAGCAGAGCCCTTAGCGGAGACACCGGGGAGCTGTTTTTT.

This clonotype was counted ten times or more. V gene TRBV19 combines with J gene TRBJ1-1; D is perhaps TRBD1 (6 bases). This CDR3 spans 15 amino acids. The V gene lost 3 bases and the J gene lost 0 bases, with 11 bases spanning the gap. Germline V lookup: CDR1 LNHDA, CDR2 SQIVND (reference sequence). DNA of the CDR3: TGTGCCAGTAGTATTGGGGGGCTAATGAACACTGAAGCTTTCTTT. Amino acids: CASSIGGLMNTEAFF.

In this sample, this clonotype turned up a few times. The chain combines TRBV27 with TRBJ1-2; D unresolved. In germline, CDR1 is MNHEY, CDR2 SMNVEV (reference sequence). The CDR3 totals 13 residues. The V end was cut by 2 bases, the J end by 8 bases, with 12 bases between. CDR3 amino acids: CASSLGGVGGYTF. In DNA, the CDR3 is TGTGCCAGCAGTTTAGGTGGCGTGGGGGGCTACACCTTC.

This clonotype showed up many times. The chain links TRBV6-2 or TRBV6-3 to TRBJ2-5; TRBD1 agrees at 9 bases. CDR3 length: 14 amino acids. Germline trimming cut 4 bases from V and 4 bases from J; bases unmatched to any gene: 4. Per germline, CDR1 MNHEY and CDR2 SVGEGT. The DNA for the CDR3 is TGTGCCAGCAGTTCCGGGACAGGGAGAGAGACCCAGTACTTC. Its protein product is CASSSGTGRETQYF.

The chain has TRBV27 and TRBJ1-2; D gene unclear. CDR1 is MNHEY and CDR2 is SMNVEV in the germline V gene (reference sequence). V was shortened by 5 bases and J by 8 bases, with 18 bases between the two germline ends. CDR3 size: 14 residues. CDR3 in amino acids: CASSPLPDKEGYTF. The CDR3 DNA sequence: TGTGCCAGCAGTCCCCTCCCTGACAAAGAAGGCTACACCTTC.

This clonotype was recorded at least ten times. This chain connects TRBV6-5 to TRBJ1-2; D might be TRBD1 (5 bases). Germline values: CDR1 MNHEY, CDR2 SVGAGI. V shed 10 bases and J shed 8 bases, with 14 bases lying between them. The CDR3 spans 11 residues. The CDR3 is CATLAGGGYTF. The CDR3 nucleotides read TGTGCCACCCTGGCGGGGGGGGGCTACACCTTC.

This clonotype showed up just a few times. The rearrangement joins TRBV6-6 to TRBJ2-3; 14 nucleotides line up with TRBD2. After removal of 4 bases from V and 10 bases from J, the junction contained 7 bases not matched to a gene. This CDR3 is 15 amino acids long. Germline loops: CDR1 MNHNY, CDR2 SVGAGI (reference sequence). CDR3 coding DNA: TGTGCCAGCAGTTCGACTAGCGGGGGGGCCAGGGCGCAGTATTTT. Its translation: CASSSTSGGARAQYF.

This clonotype was recorded a few times. V gene TRBV7-2 combines with J gene TRBJ2-1, with D uncertain. This CDR3 has 15 amino acids. CDR1 and CDR2 (germline): SGHTA, FQGNSA. V gave up 8 bases and J gave up 0 bases, with 14 bases separating them. DNA of the CDR3: TGTGCCAGCCCCCGACGGCCGAGCTCCTACAATGAGCAGTTCTTC. Encoded protein: CASPRRPSSYNEQFF.

The chain has TRBV5-1 and TRBJ1-3; tentatively, D is TRBD1 (6 bases). The CDR3 totals 14 residues. The germline V and J ends were trimmed by 4 bases and 1 base, with 9 bases remaining between them. Germline V gene lookup returns CDR1 SGHRS and CDR2 YFSETQ. The CDR3 DNA follows: TGCGCCAGCAGCCCAACAGGGTCTGGAAACACCATATATTTT. Its translation is CASSPTGSGNTIYF.

As for this clonotype: With a much larger clone just one base away, this may be a read error. The rearrangement uses TRBV19 and TRBJ2-7, with 9 bases lining up with TRBD1. V trimming: 5 bases; J trimming: 1 base; junction bases outside the gene matches: 9. This CDR3 has 16 residues. Germline CDR1 and CDR2: LNHDA and SQIVND (reference sequence). This CDR3 is CASSPGTGLQSYEQYF. The CDR3 nucleotides read TGTGCCAGTAGTCCCGGGACAGGGCTCCAATCCTACGAGCAGTACTTC.

This clonotype has more than one count but fewer than ten. The V call is TRBV6-1, the J call TRBJ1-5; D is ambiguous. Per germline, CDR1 MNHNS and CDR2 SASEGT. The CDR3 has 14 amino acids. V gave up 4 bases and J gave up 0 bases, with 7 bases separating them. For the CDR3, the DNA is TGTGCCAGCAGTGCGGCCGGTAGCAATCAGCCCCAGCATTTT. Its protein product is CASSAAGSNQPQHF.

Comment on this clonotype: With a much larger clone just one base away, this may be a read error. CDR3 amino acids: CATSIDPPSAGEQYF. In nucleotides, the CDR3 is TGTGCCACCAGCATAGATCCCCCCTCTGCGGGCGAGCAGTACTTC. The rearrangement uses TRBV15 and TRBJ2-7; TRBD2 might be the D (5 bases). V was trimmed by 4 bases and J by 6 bases, leaving 19 bases between them. Germline CDR1 LNHNV, CDR2 YYDKDF (reference sequence). This CDR3 comprises 15 residues.

This clonotype appeared a single time. Possible read error: a much larger clone is one base away. A read error is likely, as this CDR3 ends without the conserved phenylalanine or tryptophan. The chain couples TRBV18 to TRBJ1-1, with D uncertain. The germline gives CDR1 KGHSH, CDR2 LQKENI. The CDR3 runs to 15 residues. Trimming took 1 base from V and 5 from J, leaving 14 bases between them. The CDR3 DNA reads as TGTGCCAGCTCACCACTGGGAGATTTTAGGACTGAAGCTTTCCTT. It is translated as CASSPLGDFRTEAFL.

The chain couples TRBV11-3 to TRBJ2-1, with a weak D call TRBD2 (6 bases). This CDR3 comprises 16 residues. V was clipped by 5 bases and J by 0 bases, with 14 bases between them. Germline-derived CDR1 and CDR2 are SGHNT and YENEEA. CDR3 amino acids: CASSQDSGSSYNEQFF. The CDR3 bases are TGTGCCAGCAGCCAGGATAGCGGAAGCTCCTACAATGAGCAGTTCTTC.

The rearrangement uses TRBV20-1 and TRBJ2-2; D perhaps matches TRBD2 (6 bases). Trimming shortened V by 3 bases and J by 9 bases, and 17 bases separated the two germline ends. The CDR3 covers 14 residues. CDR1 DFQATT and CDR2 SNEGSKA come from the germline V gene (reference sequence). Here the CDR3 reads CSARAGTGDRELFF. For the CDR3, the DNA is TGCAGTGCTAGGGCGGGGACCGGGGACCGGGAGCTGTTTTTT.

The chain links TRBV28 to TRBJ1-1; TRBD1 agrees at 8 bases. With 6 bases clipped from V and 5 bases from J, the junction kept 8 bases outside the gene matches. This CDR3 has 14 amino acids. Per germline, CDR1 MDHEN and CDR2 SYDVKM. In DNA form, the CDR3 reads TGTGCCAGCAGCCCCGGACAGGGAAAGACTGAAGCTTTCTTT. It is translated as CASSPGQGKTEAFF.

This clonotype was seen more than once but under ten times. The V call is TRBV7-2, the J call TRBJ1-5; the D gene is possibly TRBD1 (5 bases). The V end lost 5 bases, the J end lost 2 bases, and 13 bases lay between the germline ends. The length of the CDR3 is 15 residues. CDR1 is SGHTA and CDR2 is FQGNSA in the germline V gene. CDR3 DNA sequence: TGTGCCAGCAGCGGGGGTAGCGGGGGCAATCAGCCCCAGCATTTT. It is translated as CASSGGSGGNQPQHF.